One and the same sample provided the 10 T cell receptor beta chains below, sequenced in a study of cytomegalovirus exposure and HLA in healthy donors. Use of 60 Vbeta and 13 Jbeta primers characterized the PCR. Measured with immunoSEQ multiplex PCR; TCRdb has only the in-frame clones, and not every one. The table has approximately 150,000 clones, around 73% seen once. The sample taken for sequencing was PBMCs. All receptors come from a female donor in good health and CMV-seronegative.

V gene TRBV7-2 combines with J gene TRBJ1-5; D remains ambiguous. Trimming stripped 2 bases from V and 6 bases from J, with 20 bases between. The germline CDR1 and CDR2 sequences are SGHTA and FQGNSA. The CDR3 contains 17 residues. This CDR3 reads CASSLNFGGGRGQPQHF. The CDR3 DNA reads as TGTGCCAGCAGCTTAAACTTTGGAGGAGGGAGAGGTCAGCCCCAGCATTTT.

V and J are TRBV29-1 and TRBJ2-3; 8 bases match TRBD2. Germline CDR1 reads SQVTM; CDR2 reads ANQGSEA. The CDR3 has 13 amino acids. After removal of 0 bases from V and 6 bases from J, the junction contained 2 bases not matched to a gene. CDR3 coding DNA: TGCAGCGTTGAAGACGGGGGGGTCGATACGCAGTATTTT. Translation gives CSVEDGGVDTQYF.

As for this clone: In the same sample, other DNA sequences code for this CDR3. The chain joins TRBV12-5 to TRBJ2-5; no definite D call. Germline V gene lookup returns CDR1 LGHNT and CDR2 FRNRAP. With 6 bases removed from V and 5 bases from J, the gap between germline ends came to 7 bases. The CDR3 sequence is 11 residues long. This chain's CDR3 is CASGSRETQYF. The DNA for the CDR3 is TGTGCTAGTGGCTCGAGGGAGACCCAGTACTTC. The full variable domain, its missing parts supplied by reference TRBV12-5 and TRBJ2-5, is DARVTQTPRHKVTEMGQEVTMRCQPILGHNTVFWYRQTMMQGLELLAYFRNRAPLDDSGMPKDRFSAEMPDATLATLKIQPSEPRDSAVYFCASGSRETQYFGPGTRLLVL.

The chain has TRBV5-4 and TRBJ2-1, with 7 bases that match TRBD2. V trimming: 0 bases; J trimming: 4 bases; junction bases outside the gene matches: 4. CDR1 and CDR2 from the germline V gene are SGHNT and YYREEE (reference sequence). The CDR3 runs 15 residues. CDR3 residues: CASSLEGLIYNEQFF. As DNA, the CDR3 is TGTGCCAGCAGCTTGGAGGGACTAATATACAATGAGCAGTTCTTC. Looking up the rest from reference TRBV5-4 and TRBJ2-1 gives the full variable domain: ETGVTQSPTHLIKTRGQQVTLRCSSQSGHNTVSWYQQALGQGPQFIFQYYREEENGRGNFPPRFSGLQFPNYSSELNVNALELDDSALYLCASSLEGLIYNEQFFGPGTRLTVL.

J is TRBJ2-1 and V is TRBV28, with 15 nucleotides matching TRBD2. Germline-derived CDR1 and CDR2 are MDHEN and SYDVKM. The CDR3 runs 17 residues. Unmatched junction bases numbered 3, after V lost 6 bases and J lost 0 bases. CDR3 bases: TGTGCCAGCAGAGGGACTAGCGGGAGGCACTCCTACAATGAGCAGTTCTTC. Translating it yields CASRGTSGRHSYNEQFF.

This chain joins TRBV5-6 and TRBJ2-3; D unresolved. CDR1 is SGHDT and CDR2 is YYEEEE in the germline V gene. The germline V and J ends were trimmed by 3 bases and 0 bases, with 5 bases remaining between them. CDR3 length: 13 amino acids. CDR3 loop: CASSYSSTDTQYF. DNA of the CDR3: TGTGCCAGCAGCTATTCTAGCACAGATACGCAGTATTTT.

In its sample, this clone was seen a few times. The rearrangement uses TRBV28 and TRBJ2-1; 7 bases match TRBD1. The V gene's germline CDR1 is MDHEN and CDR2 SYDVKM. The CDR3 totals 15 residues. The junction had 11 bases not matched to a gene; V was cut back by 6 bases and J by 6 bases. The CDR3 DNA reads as TGTGCCAGCAGGCCCGGGACAGTGGGCCGCAATGAGCAGTTCTTC. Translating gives CASRPGTVGRNEQFF.

The DNA for the CDR3 is TGTGCCAGCTCACCAGAGCAGGGGGCGAGGAATTCACCCCTCCACTTT. Residues: CASSPEQGARNSPLHF. The rearrangement uses TRBV18 and TRBJ1-6; 8 nucleotides agree with TRBD1. The V gene end was trimmed by 2 bases and the J gene end by 7 bases; junction bases not matched to a gene: 7. The CDR3 totals 16 residues. Germline V gene lookup returns CDR1 KGHSH and CDR2 LQKENI.

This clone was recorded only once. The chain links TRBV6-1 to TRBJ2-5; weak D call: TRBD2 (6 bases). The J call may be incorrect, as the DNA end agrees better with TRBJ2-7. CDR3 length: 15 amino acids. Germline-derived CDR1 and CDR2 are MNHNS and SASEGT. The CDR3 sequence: CASSDTGRIGYEQYF. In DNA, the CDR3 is TGTGCCAGCAGTGATACGGGGAGGATAGGTTACGAGCAGTACTTC.

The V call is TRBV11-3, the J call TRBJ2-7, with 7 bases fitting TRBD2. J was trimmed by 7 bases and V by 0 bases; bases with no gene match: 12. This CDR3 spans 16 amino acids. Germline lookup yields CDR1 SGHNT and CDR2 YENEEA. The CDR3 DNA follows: TGTGCCAGCAGCTTAGATCGGGCTAGCGGCGAGGGAGAGCAGTACTTC. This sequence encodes CASSLDRASGEGEQYF. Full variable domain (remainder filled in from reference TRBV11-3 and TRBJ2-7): EAGVVQSPRYKIIEKKQPVAFWCNPISGHNTLYWYLQNLGQGPELLIRYENEEAVDDSQLPKDRFSAERLKGVDSTLKIQPAELGDSAVYLCASSLDRASGEGEQYFGPGTRLTVT.